This TCR beta chain was obtained from a study of PD-1 blockade in classical Hodgkin lymphoma. Here immunoSEQ multiplex PCR was the method, and the copy in TCRdb shows in-frame clones only, minus some. The sample contains 24,000 or so clones, around 63% of which appear only once. With no exception, relapse followed autologous stem cell transplantation in all patients, and brentuximab vedotin exposure varied. V lost 2 bases, J lost 7 bases, and 15 bases lay in between. CDR1 and CDR2 (germline): LNHDA, SQIVND (reference sequence). The CDR3 is made up of 15 amino acids. The sequences come from peripheral blood mononuclear cells (PBMCs), collected at baseline. This receptor was obtained from a human donor with classical Hodgkin lymphoma. This sequence joins TRBV19 and TRBJ2-1; possibly TRBD1 or TRBD2 for D (6 bases each). The CDR3 here is CASSISSGGMNEQFF. The CDR3 nucleotides read TGTGCCAGTAGTATATCCTCCGGGGGCATGAATGAGCAGTTCTTC. The whole variable domain, filled in from reference TRBV19 and TRBJ2-1, reads DGGITQSPKYLFRKEGQNVTLSCEQNLNHDAMYWYRQDPGQGLRLIYYSQIVNDFQKGDIAEGYSVSREKKESFPLTVTSAQKNPTAFYLCASSISSGGMNEQFFGPGTRLTVL.